This TCR beta chain was sequenced for a study of T cell changes during pregnancy in multiple sclerosis. The CDR3 length is 15 residues. The germline gives CDR1 SNHLY, CDR2 FYNNEI. Unmatched junction bases numbered 5, after V lost 7 bases and J lost 1 base. Assay used: immunoSEQ multiplex PCR; TCRdb lists only in-frame clones, some missing. This table has some 30,000 clones, about 89% appearing once. The chain links TRBV2 to TRBJ2-5; 11 nucleotides align to TRBD1. Here the sequenced sample was CD8+ T cells from peripheral blood mononuclear cells, taken after pregnancy. The receptor was derived from a female donor with multiple sclerosis, enrolled in a pregnancy study. The CDR3 loop is CASTTGTGGQETQYF. CDR3 bases: TGTGCCAGCACTACCGGGACAGGGGGCCAAGAGACCCAGTACTTC.